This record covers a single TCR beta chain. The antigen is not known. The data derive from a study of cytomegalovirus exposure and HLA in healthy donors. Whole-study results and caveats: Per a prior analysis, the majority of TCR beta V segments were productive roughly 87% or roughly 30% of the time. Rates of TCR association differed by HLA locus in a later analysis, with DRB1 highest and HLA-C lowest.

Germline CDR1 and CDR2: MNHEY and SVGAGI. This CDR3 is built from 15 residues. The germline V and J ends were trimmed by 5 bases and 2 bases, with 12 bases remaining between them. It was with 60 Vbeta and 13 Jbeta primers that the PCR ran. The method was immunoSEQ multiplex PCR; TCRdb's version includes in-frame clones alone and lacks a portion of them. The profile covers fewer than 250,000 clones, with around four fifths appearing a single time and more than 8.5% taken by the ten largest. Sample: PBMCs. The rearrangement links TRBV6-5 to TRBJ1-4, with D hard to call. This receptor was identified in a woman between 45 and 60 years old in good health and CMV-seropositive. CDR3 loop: CASSPRGSTNEKLFF. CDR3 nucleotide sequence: TGTGCCAGCAGTCCGAGAGGGAGTACTAATGAAAAACTGTTTTTT.